Below are 16 T cell receptor beta chains sequenced from a single sample in a study of T cells in Graves' hyperthyroidism and ophthalmopathy. Using RNA transcripts as the source, TCR beta CDR3 regions were amplified. When the TCR CDR3 underwent first-round RT-PCR, the HTBI primer set was used. TCRdb used MiXCR to reprocess the multiplex PCR reads, holding one entry per CDR3 protein. Of 620,000 or so distinct CDR3 sequences listed, more than 12% are singletons. The sequencing input was blood. The receptors shown here come from a woman aged 45-65 years with Graves' ophthalmopathy.

The sample holds a few counts of this clonotype. The rearrangement uses TRBV7-2 and TRBJ2-1; no reliable D call. Germline CDR1 SGHTA, CDR2 FQGNSA. The CDR3 is 12 amino acids. V shed 3 bases and J shed 9 bases, with 9 bases lying between them. CDR3 nucleotide sequence: TGTGCCAGCAGCTTTATGTGGGGTGAGCAGTTCTTC. Its protein product is CASSFMWGEQFF.

This clonotype appeared many times. The chain employs TRBV6-2 or TRBV6-3 and TRBJ2-5; 9 nucleotides agree with TRBD2. CDR3 size: 17 residues. After removal of 4 bases from V and 4 bases from J, the junction contained 13 bases not matched to a gene. CDR1 and CDR2 (germline): MNHEY, SVGEGT. This CDR3 is CASSSLFERGAGETQYF. The CDR3 bases are TGTGCCAGCAGTTCCCTTTTTGAGCGGGGGGCAGGAGAGACCCAGTACTTC.

This clonotype was recorded at least ten times. V and J are TRBV12-3 or TRBV12-4 and TRBJ1-1, with TRBD1 matching over 8 bases. V lost 7 bases and J lost 1; bases outside the gene matches: 5. The CDR3 totals 14 residues. This CDR3 is CASTWDRPNTEAFF. CDR3 sequence (DNA): TGTGCCAGCACCTGGGACAGGCCGAACACTGAAGCTTTCTTT.

This clonotype has at least ten counts. The chain joins TRBV9 to TRBJ2-1, with no clear D. CDR1 SGDLS and CDR2 YYNGEE come from the germline V gene. V lost 2 bases and J lost 10, with 10 bases in between. This CDR3 spans 12 amino acids. CDR3 nucleotides: TGTGCCAGCAGCGTGGGCCAATCGGAGCAGTTCTTC. Its protein product is CASSVGQSEQFF.

This clonotype has at least ten counts. The rearrangement links TRBV6-1 to TRBJ2-7, with 8 bases that match TRBD1. There are 14 residues in the CDR3. CDR1 and CDR2 (germline): MNHNS, SASEGT. The ends lost 6 bases at V and 5 bases at J; junction bases unmatched: 9. The CDR3 spells CASRDRARSNEQYF. The DNA for the CDR3 is TGTGCCAGCAGGGACAGGGCGAGAAGTAACGAGCAGTACTTC.

This clonotype was counted many times. V and J are TRBV2 and TRBJ1-2, with D unclear. Per the germline V gene, CDR1 is SNHLY and CDR2 is FYNNEI. Trimming cost V 4 bases and J 3 bases, with 12 bases left between them. CDR3 length: 14 amino acids. CDR3: CASSARVRDYGYTF. The DNA of the CDR3 is TGTGCCAGCAGTGCTAGGGTCAGAGACTATGGCTACACCTTC.

The chain is built from TRBV3-1 and TRBJ2-7; maybe TRBD1 (6 bases). The germline V and J ends were trimmed by 2 bases and 6 bases, with 20 bases remaining between them. The CDR3 spans 16 residues. The germline CDR1 and CDR2 sequences are LGHDT and YNNKEL (reference sequence). In nucleotides, the CDR3 is TGTGCCAGCAGCCAATATACGGGACAAAGGGCGACCGAGCAGTACTTC. As protein: CASSQYTGQRATEQYF.

Concerning this clonotype: A read error is likely here: a far larger clone is one base away. The V call is TRBV7-9, the J call TRBJ1-2; maybe TRBD1 (5 bases). CDR1 and CDR2 (germline): SEHNR, FQNEAQ (reference sequence). This CDR3 is 13 amino acids long. CDR3 in amino acids: CASSSQGDYGCTF. The CDR3 nucleotides are TGTGCCAGCAGCTCGCAGGGCGACTATGGCTGCACCTTC. Based on the CDR3 plus reference TRBV7-9 and TRBJ1-2, the full variable domain is DTGVSQNPRHKITKRGQNVTFRCDPISEHNRLYWYRQTLGQGPEFLTYFQNEAQLEKSRLLSDRFSAERPKGSFSTLEIQRTEQGDSAMYLCASSSQGDYGCTFGSGTRLTVV.

This clonotype was counted only a few times. The chain is built from TRBV19 and TRBJ2-1; 11 positions agree with TRBD2. Germline V gene lookup returns CDR1 LNHDA and CDR2 SQIVND (reference sequence). J gave up 2 bases and V 10 bases, and 7 bases lay outside the gene matches. The CDR3 loop spans 15 amino acids. CDR3 protein: CATTIAGGTYNEQFF. As DNA, the CDR3 is TGTGCCACTACTATAGCGGGAGGGACCTACAATGAGCAGTTCTTC.

This clonotype was detected many times. The V gene is TRBV7-9, the J gene TRBJ2-2; TRBD1 matches 7 bases. Germline V gene sequence: CDR1 SEHNR, CDR2 FQNEAQ (reference sequence). The CDR3 sequence is 15 residues long. J lost 4 bases, V lost 1 base, and 3 bases had no gene match. The CDR3 sequence: CASSLGTGITGELFF. The CDR3 DNA sequence: TGTGCCAGCAGCTTAGGGACAGGAATCACCGGGGAGCTGTTTTTT.

At least ten counts were recorded for this clonotype. The V and J genes are TRBV9 and TRBJ2-3; D gene uncertain. The CDR3 contains 13 residues. Germline assignment: CDR1 SGDLS and CDR2 YYNGEE. The ends were cut back, 2 bases at V and 3 bases at J, with 7 bases in the middle. The CDR3 DNA follows: TGTGCCAGCAGCGTTGTTGGTACAGATACGCAGTATTTT. This codes for CASSVVGTDTQYF.

This clonotype was detected many times. Relative to the germline gene, one junction end is altered; a read error may explain this. CDR3 sequence reads: CASSLGFTGELFF. The CDR3 bases are TGTGCTAGCAGCTTAGGGTTCACCGGGGAGCTGTTTTTT. This sequence joins TRBV7-7 and TRBJ2-2; unclear D gene. Germline values: CDR1 SSHAT, CDR2 FNYEAQ (reference sequence). This CDR3 spans 13 amino acids. Based on the CDR3 plus reference TRBV7-7 and TRBJ2-2, the full variable domain is GAGVSQSPRYKVTKRGQDVTLRCDPISSHATLYWYQQALGQGPEFLTYFNYEAQPDKSGLPSDRFSAERPEGSISTLTIQRTEQRDSAMYRCASSLGFTGELFFGEGSRLTVL.

This clonotype has ten or more counts. The chain combines TRBV7-8 with TRBJ2-1; D gene ambiguous. The CDR3 totals 13 residues. Per germline, CDR1 SGHVS and CDR2 FQNEAQ. V shed 4 bases and J shed 3 bases, with 7 bases lying between them. In nucleotides, the CDR3 is TGTGCCAGCAGCTACCGAGTCTACAATGAGCAGTTCTTC. It yields the protein CASSYRVYNEQFF.

This clonotype was picked up many times. The gene calls are TRBV5-1 and TRBJ1-2; 8 bases are shared with TRBD1. After removal of 3 bases from V and 5 bases from J, the junction contained 6 bases not matched to a gene. CDR1 is SGHRS, CDR2 YFSETQ, per germline. The CDR3 has 14 amino acids. CDR3 sequence (DNA): TGCGCCAGCAGCTACGGGACAGGCTCGTATGGCTACACCTTC. It yields the protein CASSYGTGSYGYTF.

This clonotype was seen more than once but under ten times. The chain couples TRBV25-1 to TRBJ2-7; the D call may be TRBD1 or TRBD2 (5 bases each). V was cut by 8 bases and J by 2 bases, with 16 bases left in between. Germline assignment: CDR1 MGHDK and CDR2 SYGVNS. The CDR3 totals 14 residues. The CDR3 coding sequence is TGTGCCAGCGGGACCCTAGGAAGTACCTACGAGCAGTACTTC. It codes for CASGTLGSTYEQYF.

This clonotype was seen repeatedly, ten times or more. The genes are TRBV30 and TRBJ1-4, with D possibly being TRBD1 (6 bases). Germline loops: CDR1 GTSNPN, CDR2 SVGIG (reference sequence). With 3 bases removed from V and 7 bases from J, the gap between germline ends came to 15 bases. The CDR3 is 14 amino acids. This chain's CDR3 is CAWRHRDSAEKLFF. CDR3 nucleotides: TGTGCCTGGAGGCACAGGGATTCGGCTGAAAAACTGTTTTTT. Full variable domain (rest looked up from reference TRBV30 and TRBJ1-4): SQTIHQWPATLVQPVGSPLSLECTVEGTSNPNLYWYRQAAGRGLQLLFYSVGIGQISSEVPQNLSASRPQDRQFILSSKKLLLSDSGFYLCAWRHRDSAEKLFFGSGTQLSVL.